The clone carrying this TCR beta chain was counted at least ten times. What it recognizes is unknown. These data originate in a study of T-cell reconstitution after alpha-beta-depleted transplantation in children. It was with unique molecular identifiers that the TCRbeta library was prepared. MiXCR, run by TCRdb on the PCR reads, gives a single entry per CDR3 protein. The sample contains 440,000 or so distinct CDR3 sequences, over 40% of which appear only once. This CDR3 contains 13 residues. Germline V gives CDR1 DFQATT, CDR2 SNEGSKA (reference sequence). V lost 5 bases, J lost 6 bases, and 16 bases lay in between. Notes on the study in general: Newly generated T cells supplied most T-cell counts and diversity one year post-transplant. Surviving recipient cells, namely T cells and thymic progenitors, were the source of high day-60 TCRbeta diversity in some patients. Several hundred rapidly expanded clones from non-depleted graft cells reportedly supplied alpha-beta T cells about two months post-transplant.

The rearrangement links TRBV20-1 to TRBJ1-2; TRBD1 might be the D (5 bases). Sequences were derived from PBMCs, sampled before TCRalphabeta/CD19-depleted stem cell transplant. This receptor was identified in a girl aged 2 to 10 with aplastic anemia, due to receive a stem cell transplant. CDR3 amino acids: CSAPLRGVDGYTF. Here the CDR3 DNA reads TGCAGTGCTCCCCTCCGGGGGGTTGATGGCTACACCTTC.